The source of this T cell receptor beta chain is a study of cytomegalovirus exposure and HLA in healthy donors. This CDR3 is 20 amino acids long. After removal of 1 base from V and 3 bases from J, the junction contained 15 bases not matched to a gene. CDR1 and CDR2 (germline): LGHNA, YNFKEQ. PCR primers comprised 60 Vbeta and 13 Jbeta primers. The repertoire was sequenced with immunoSEQ multiplex PCR; TCRdb's copy has only in-frame clones and lacks some. This sample's clone table lists just over 60,000 clones. Material for sequencing was PBMCs. The sequence derives from a man aged 25 to 40 in good health and CMV-seropositive. This chain joins TRBV4-2 and TRBJ2-2, with TRBD2 matching over 9 bases. The CDR3 DNA sequence: TGTGCCAGCAGCCAAGCGGGTACTGGCGGGGGGGCCAAGGACACCGGGGAGCTGTTTTTT. Translation: CASSQAGTGGGAKDTGELFF.